This T cell receptor (beta chain) was identified during a study of blood T cell repertoires in COVID-19. About the study: Both acute and convalescent COVID-19 samples were obtained from the United States, Italy and Spain. T cells, B-cell-depleted T cells, or PBMCs supplied cDNA or gDNA.

Germline V CDR1 and CDR2: LNHDA, SQIVND (reference sequence). There are 16 residues in the CDR3. V lost 4 bases and J lost 5, with 20 bases in between. In the authors' workflow: The assay estimated nucleated cells by amplifying reference gene primers. Sequencing was performed with immunoSEQ multiplex PCR; in TCRdb, only in-frame clones are kept and a portion is missing. V, J and clone size are taken as reported in that table, and D and trimming were inferred from the DNA itself. The data show some 110,000 clones, roughly 86% seen once. The receptor was isolated from a man aged 35-49 years with acute or convalescent COVID-19. The specimen was peripheral blood. The V and J genes are TRBV19 and TRBJ2-5, with D perhaps matching TRBD2 (7 bases). The CDR3 sequence is CASSTSLKGGRETQYF. The CDR3, as DNA: TGTGCCAGTAGTACCTCTTTGAAGGGGGGGCGTGAGACCCAGTACTTC. The complete variable domain, with remaining parts taken from reference TRBV19 and TRBJ2-5, reads DGGITQSPKYLFRKEGQNVTLSCEQNLNHDAMYWYRQDPGQGLRLIYYSQIVNDFQKGDIAEGYSVSREKKESFPLTVTSAQKNPTAFYLCASSTSLKGGRETQYFGPGTRLLVL.